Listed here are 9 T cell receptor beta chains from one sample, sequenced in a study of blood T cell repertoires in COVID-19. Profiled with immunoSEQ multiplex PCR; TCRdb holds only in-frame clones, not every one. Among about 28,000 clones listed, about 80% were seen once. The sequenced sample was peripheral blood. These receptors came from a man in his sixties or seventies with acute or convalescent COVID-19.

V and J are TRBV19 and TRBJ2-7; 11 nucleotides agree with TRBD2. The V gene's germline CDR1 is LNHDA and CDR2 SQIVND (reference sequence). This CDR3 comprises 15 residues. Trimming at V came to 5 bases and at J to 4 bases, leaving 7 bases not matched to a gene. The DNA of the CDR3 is TGTGCCAGTAGTGGGCTAGCGGGAGGACTTTACGAGCAGTACTTC. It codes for CASSGLAGGLYEQYF.

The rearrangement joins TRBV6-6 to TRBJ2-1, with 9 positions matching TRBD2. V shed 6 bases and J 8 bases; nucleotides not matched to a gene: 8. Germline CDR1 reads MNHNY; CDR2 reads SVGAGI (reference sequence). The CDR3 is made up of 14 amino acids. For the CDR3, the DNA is TGTGCCAGCAGGGGGTCTAGCGGGGCACATGAGCAGTTCTTC. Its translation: CASRGSSGAHEQFF.

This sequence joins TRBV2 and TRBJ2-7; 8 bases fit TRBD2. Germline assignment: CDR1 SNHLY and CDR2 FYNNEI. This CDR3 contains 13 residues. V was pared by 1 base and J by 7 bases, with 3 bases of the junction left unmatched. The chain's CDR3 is CASSEVVAGEQYF. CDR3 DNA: TGTGCCAGCAGTGAAGTTGTAGCGGGGGAGCAGTACTTC.

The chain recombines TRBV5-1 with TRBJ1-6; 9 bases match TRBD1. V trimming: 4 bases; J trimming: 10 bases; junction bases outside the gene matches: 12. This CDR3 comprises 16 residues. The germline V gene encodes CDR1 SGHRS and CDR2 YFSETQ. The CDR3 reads CASSRDFTGGGSPLHF. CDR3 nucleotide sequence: TGCGCCAGCAGCCGGGATTTCACAGGGGGCGGGTCACCCCTCCACTTT.

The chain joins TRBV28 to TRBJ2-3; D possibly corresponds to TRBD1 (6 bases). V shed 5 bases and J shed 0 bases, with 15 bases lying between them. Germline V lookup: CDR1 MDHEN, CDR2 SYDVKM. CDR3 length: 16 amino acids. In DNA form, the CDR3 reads TGTGCCAGCAGTCCCCTGGACAGTCTTAGCACAGATACGCAGTATTTT. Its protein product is CASSPLDSLSTDTQYF.

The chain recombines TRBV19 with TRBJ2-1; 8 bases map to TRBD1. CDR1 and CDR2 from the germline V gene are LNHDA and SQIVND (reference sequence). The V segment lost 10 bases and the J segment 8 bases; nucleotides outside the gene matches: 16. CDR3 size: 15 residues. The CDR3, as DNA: TGTGCCACCACCGCGGACAGGGCGTGGATAGATGAGCAGTTCTTC. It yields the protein CATTADRAWIDEQFF.

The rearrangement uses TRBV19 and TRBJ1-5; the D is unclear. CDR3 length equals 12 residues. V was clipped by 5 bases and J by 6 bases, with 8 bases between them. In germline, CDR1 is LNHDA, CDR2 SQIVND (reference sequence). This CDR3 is CASSPESQPQHF. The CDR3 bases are TGTGCCAGTAGTCCGGAGAGTCAGCCCCAGCATTTT.

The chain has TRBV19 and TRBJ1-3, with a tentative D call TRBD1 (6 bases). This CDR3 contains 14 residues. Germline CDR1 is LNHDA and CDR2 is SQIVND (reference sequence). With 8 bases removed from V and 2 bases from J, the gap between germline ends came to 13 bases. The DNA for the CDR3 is TGTGCCAGTCTACTACAGGGTACTGGAAACACCATATATTTT. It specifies CASLLQGTGNTIYF.

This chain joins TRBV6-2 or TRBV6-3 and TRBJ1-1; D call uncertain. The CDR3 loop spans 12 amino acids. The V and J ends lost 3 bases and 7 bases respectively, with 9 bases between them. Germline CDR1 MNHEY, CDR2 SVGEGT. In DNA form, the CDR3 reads TGTGCCAGCAGTTATTTCGGGATTGAAGCTTTCTTT. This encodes CASSYFGIEAFF.